This T cell receptor beta chain was profiled in a study of immune characterization of retroperitoneal liposarcoma. Germline assignment: CDR1 MNHNS and CDR2 SASEGT. This CDR3 has 15 residues. TCRdb processed the PCR reads anew with MiXCR; each CDR3 protein has one entry. The sample consists of around 10,000 distinct CDR3 sequences, around a quarter of them appearing once. The sequence was obtained from a female donor with retroperitoneal liposarcoma. The genes are TRBV6-1 and TRBJ2-1; 7 bases match TRBD1. The J call is in doubt because the DNA end fits TRBJ2-7 better. Sequencing was performed on tumor tissue. CDR3 residues: CASSFTRTGSYEQYF. DNA for the CDR3: TGTGCCAGCAGCTTTACCCGGACAGGCTCCTACGAGCAGTACTTC.